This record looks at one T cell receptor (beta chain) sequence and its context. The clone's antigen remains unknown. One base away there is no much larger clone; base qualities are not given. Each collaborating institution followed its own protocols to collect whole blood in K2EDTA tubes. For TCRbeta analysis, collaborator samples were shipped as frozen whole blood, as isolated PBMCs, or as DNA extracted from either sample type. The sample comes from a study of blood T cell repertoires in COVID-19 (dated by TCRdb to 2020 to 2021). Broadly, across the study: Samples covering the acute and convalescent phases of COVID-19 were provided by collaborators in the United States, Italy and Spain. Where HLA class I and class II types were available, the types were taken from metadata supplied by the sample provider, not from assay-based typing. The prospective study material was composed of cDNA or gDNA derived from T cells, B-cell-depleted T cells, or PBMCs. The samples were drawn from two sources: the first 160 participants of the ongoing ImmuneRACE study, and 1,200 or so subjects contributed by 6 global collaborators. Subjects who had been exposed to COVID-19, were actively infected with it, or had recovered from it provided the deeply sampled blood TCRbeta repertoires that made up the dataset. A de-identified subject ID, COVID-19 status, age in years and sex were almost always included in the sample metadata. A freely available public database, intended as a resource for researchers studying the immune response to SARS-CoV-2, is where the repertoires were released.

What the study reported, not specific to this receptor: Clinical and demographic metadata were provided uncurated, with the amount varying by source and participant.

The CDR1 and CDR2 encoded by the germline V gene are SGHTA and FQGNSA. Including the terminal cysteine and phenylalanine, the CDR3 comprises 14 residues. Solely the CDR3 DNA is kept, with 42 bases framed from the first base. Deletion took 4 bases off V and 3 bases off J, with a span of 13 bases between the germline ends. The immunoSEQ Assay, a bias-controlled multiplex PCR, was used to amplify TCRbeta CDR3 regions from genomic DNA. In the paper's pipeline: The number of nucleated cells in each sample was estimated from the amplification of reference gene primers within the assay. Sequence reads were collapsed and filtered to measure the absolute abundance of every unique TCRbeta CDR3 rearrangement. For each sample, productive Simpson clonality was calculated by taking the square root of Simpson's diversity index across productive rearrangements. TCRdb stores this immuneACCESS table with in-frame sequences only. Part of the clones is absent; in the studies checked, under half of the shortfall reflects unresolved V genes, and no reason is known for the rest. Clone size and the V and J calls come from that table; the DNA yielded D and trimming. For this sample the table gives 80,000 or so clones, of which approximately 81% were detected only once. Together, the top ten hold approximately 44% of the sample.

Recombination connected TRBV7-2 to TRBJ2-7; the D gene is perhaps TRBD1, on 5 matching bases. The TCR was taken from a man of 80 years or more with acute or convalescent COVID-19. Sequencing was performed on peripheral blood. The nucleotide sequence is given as TGTGCCAGCAGCTCTCGACAGTTACTCTACGAGCAGTACTTC. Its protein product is CASSSRQLLYEQYF.